The entry below describes one T cell receptor beta chain. Its antigen is not known. V was trimmed by 2 bases and J by 4 bases, leaving 11 bases between them. CDR1 and CDR2 from the germline V gene are MNHEY and SVGAGI. The CDR3 consists of 14 residues. Clones were read by immunoSEQ multiplex PCR, and TCRdb kept only the in-frame ones, dropping some. Of around 67,000 clones listed, 83% are singletons. This entry is derived from a study of OX40 agonist ivuxolimab in advanced cancers. Study background: Given to patients was ivuxolimab, an agonistic anti-OX40 (CD134) antibody. Dose-escalation patients suffered from hepatocellular carcinoma, melanoma, renal cell or head and neck cancer. Findings and caveats of the study: At doses 0.1 to 3.0 mg/kg, CD4+ and CD8+ clones expanded. Relative to CD4+, CD8+ T cells held more expanded clones on average.

This sample comprised CD4+ or CD8+ T cells sorted from blood, obtained in a trial of the OX40 agonist ivuxolimab. This TCR came from an adult with an advanced solid tumor such as melanoma, head and neck, liver or kidney cancer. V is TRBV6-5 and J is TRBJ1-2; tentative D call: TRBD1 (6 bases). The CDR3 DNA reads TGTGCCAGCAGTTACGGTTCAGGGGCCTATGGCTACACCTTC. Protein: CASSYGSGAYGYTF.